This TCR beta chain originates from a study of response to subunit inactivated influenza vaccine (dated by TCRdb to 2016 to 2019). With regard to the full study: Deep quantitative T cell receptor repertoire profiling was used in the study to track responses to a trivalent subunit inactivated influenza vaccine. General findings and caveats noted by the study authors: The authors suggested that each seasonal influenza vaccination may recruit only a limited number of new T cells.

This clonotype occurred many times. Its antigen has not been determined. The sample holds no much larger clone one base away, and base qualities are not on file. The library was produced with RT-PCR. The data were produced on an Illumina HiSeq 2500. TCRdb trimmed public reads at Q25 via fastp, called clones via MiXCR and kept in-frame beta chains. Records with the same CDR3 protein are collapsed into one entry carrying the most frequent genes and DNA. The sample table lists 700,000 to 800,000 distinct CDR3 sequences, approximately 18% of them with a count of one. The ten largest clones take up approximately 11% of the sample. Including cysteine and phenylalanine, the CDR3 has 14 amino acids. Of all the DNA, just the CDR3 is kept, 42 bases in frame from base 1. At the junction V is shortened by 3 bases and J by 0 bases, with 9 bases in between. The germline V gene (reference sequence) gives CDR1 as SEHNR and CDR2 as FQNEAQ.

The clonotype was recovered from a man aged 45-60 years who received an inactivated influenza vaccine. Donor details come from another sample of the same person, matched by shared clones. Material: PBMCs from blood, obtained 5 days after vaccination. This sequence uses TRBV7-9 and TRBJ2-7; there is no confident call for the D gene. The nucleotide sequence reads as follows: TGTGCCAGCAGCTTGGCGAGTAGCTCCTACGAGCAGTACTTC. The translation is CASSLASSSYEQYF.